The present TCR beta chain was sequenced within a study of T cells in Graves' hyperthyroidism and ophthalmopathy. Many counts were recorded for this clonotype. Graves' hyperthyroidism was deemed stable absent ophthalmopathy progression within 18 months. Germline assignment: CDR1 SGHVS and CDR2 FQNEAQ. The CDR3 is 14 amino acids. V lost 4 bases, J lost 4 bases, and 12 bases lay in between. TCR beta CDR3 regions were amplified from RNA transcripts. The study used the HTBI primer set for a first-round RT-PCR of the TCR CDR3. From the multiplex PCR reads, TCRdb called clonotypes with MiXCR, one entry per CDR3 protein. The profile shows 300,000 to 350,000 distinct CDR3 sequences, 14% of them singletons.

The chain links TRBV7-8 to TRBJ2-3, with D uncertain. The sequenced material came from blood. This clonotype was obtained from a woman under 40 with Graves' hyperthyroidism. CDR3 DNA sequence: TGTGCCAGCAGCTACTCCCGGATTCCAGATACGCAGTATTTT. Translation: CASSYSRIPDTQYF.